This T cell receptor (beta chain) was recorded in a study of blood T cell repertoires in COVID-19. In the authors' methods: Estimation of nucleated cell counts was performed using reference gene primer amplification. TCRdb's copy holds only in-frame clones and misses some; the assay was immunoSEQ multiplex PCR. V, J and clone size derive from that table, while D and trimming were established from the DNA sequence. Found here are fewer than 90,000 clones, about 80% of them singletons; the top ten hold approximately 4.6%. Sequenced material: peripheral blood. The receptor comes from a woman in her 50s with acute or convalescent COVID-19.

The CDR3 DNA reads TGTGCCAGCAGCGAGGGACAGAACACTGAAGCTTTCTTT. Its translation is CASSEGQNTEAFF. The V gene is TRBV7-9, the J gene TRBJ1-1; tentatively, D is TRBD1 (6 bases). The CDR3 runs to 13 residues. V lost 5 bases and J 1 base, leaving 8 bases between the germline ends. Germline CDR1 is SEHNR and CDR2 is FQNEAQ (reference sequence).